This T cell receptor (beta chain) was profiled in a study of CD8 T cells in Susac syndrome. RNA, at roughly 0.45 to 1 ug, was reverse transcribed with random hexamers. TCRdb reprocessed the immunoSEQ multiplex PCR reads via MiXCR and lists one record per CDR3 protein. The data show about 210,000 distinct CDR3 sequences, approximately 93% seen once. CDR1 and CDR2 (germline): DFQATT, SNEGSKA (reference sequence). V was trimmed by 6 bases and J by 5 bases, leaving 10 bases between them. CDR3 length: 11 residues. It was negative isolation that provided the CD8+ and CD4+ T cells, whereas TEMRA cells were enriched by FACS.

The material sequenced was CD4+ T cells from PBMCs. This clonotype was obtained from a human donor in good health. The V call is TRBV20-1, the J call TRBJ1-2, with D tentatively TRBD1 (5 bases). The CDR3: CSAGGSYGYTF. In DNA form, the CDR3 reads TGCAGTGCCGGGGGGTCATATGGCTACACCTTC.